What follows describes a single T cell receptor beta chain. Its specificity is unknown. This sample is part of a study of Ad26.COV2.S vaccination and SARS-CoV-2 variants. In the study overall: Participants got Ad26.COV2.S intramuscularly, once or twice 56 days apart. Regarding the study as a whole: The analyses of TCR breadth and depth may have understated the size of total T cell responses. Recipients of either vaccine or placebo displayed similar breadth of non-spike TCRs. Recipients given vaccine exceeded placebo recipients in spike-specific TCR breadth.

The V end lost 1 base, the J end lost 3 bases, and 4 bases lay between the germline ends. Germline assignment: CDR1 DFQATT and CDR2 SNEGSKA (reference sequence). This CDR3 has 11 residues. Treatment given: 15 to 20 received Ad26.COV2.S at low or high dose, single or two shots; 5 received placebo; per-sample allocation not given. At day 63 after the first vaccine or placebo injection, samples were drawn. Only in-frame clones appear in the TCRdb table, and some are missing; sequencing was by immunoSEQ multiplex PCR. This table has a few hundred thousand clones, under 90% appearing once. The TCR sequence derives from a person between 18 and 60 years old who received the Ad26.COV2.S COVID-19 vaccine or a placebo. The sequencing here drew on peripheral blood, taken in a trial of Ad26.COV2.S vaccine versus placebo. V gene TRBV20-1 combines with J gene TRBJ2-7; no clear D gene. CDR3 DNA: TGCAGTGCTAGAGGCAGCTACGAGCAGTACTTC. Translation gives CSARGSYEQYF.